This T cell receptor beta chain was captured by sequencing in a study of T-cell memory formation after mild COVID-19. Overall study findings and caveats: Day 15 to 85 contracting clones showed balanced CD4/CD8; day 15 to 37 expanders favored CD4+. There were some responding clones in pre-infection memory, which suggested that cross-reactive memory had joined. Largely, contracting CD4+ clones fell within CM and EM, and contracting CD8+ clones within EMRA.

The CDR3 is 12 residues long. V was clipped by 7 bases and J by 4 bases, with 13 bases between them. Germline V lookup: CDR1 SQVTM, CDR2 ANQGSEA. Each CDR3 protein gets one entry after TCRdb re-called the 5' RACE reads with MiXCR. The sample includes about 110,000 distinct CDR3 sequences, 9.5% to 15% of them seen just once. This clonotype has a count of ten or more. Its antigen is still unknown. The material sequenced was PBMCs or a T cell subset sorted from them (not recorded which). The receptor was derived from an adult woman who had mild COVID-19 (a few samples of this study predate the infection). Cell type and time point are not known. This chain links TRBV29-1 with TRBJ1-2; tentative D call: TRBD1 (5 bases). CDR3 sequence reads: CSAAGTTYGYTF. DNA of the CDR3: TGCAGCGCTGCAGGGACTACCTATGGCTACACCTTC. Full variable domain (remainder filled in from reference TRBV29-1 and TRBJ1-2): SAVISQKPSRDICQRGTSLTIQCQVDSQVTMMFWYRQQPGQSLTLIATANQGSEATYESGFVIDKFPISRPNLTFSTLTVSNMSPEDSSIYLCSAAGTTYGYTFGSGTRLTVV.